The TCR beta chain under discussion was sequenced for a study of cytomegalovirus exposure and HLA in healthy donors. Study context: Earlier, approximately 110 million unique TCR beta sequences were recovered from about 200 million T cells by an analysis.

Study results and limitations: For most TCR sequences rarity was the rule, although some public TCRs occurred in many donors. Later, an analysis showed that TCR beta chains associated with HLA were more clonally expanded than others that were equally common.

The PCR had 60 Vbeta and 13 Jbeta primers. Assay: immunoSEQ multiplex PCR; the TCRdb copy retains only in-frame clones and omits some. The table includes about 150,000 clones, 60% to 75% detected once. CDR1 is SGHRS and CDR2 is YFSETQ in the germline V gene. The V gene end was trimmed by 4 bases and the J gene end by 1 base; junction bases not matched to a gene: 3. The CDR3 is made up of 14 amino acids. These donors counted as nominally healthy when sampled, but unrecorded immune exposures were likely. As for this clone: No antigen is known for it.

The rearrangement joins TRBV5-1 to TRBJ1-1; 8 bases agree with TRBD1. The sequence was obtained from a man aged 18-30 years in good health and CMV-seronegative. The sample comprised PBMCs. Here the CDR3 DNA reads TGCGCCAGCAGCCCGGGACAGGAGAACACTGAAGCTTTCTTT. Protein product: CASSPGQENTEAFF.